These 5 T cell receptor beta chains share one sample of origin, sequenced in a study of cytomegalovirus exposure and HLA in healthy donors. The PCR had 60 Vbeta and 13 Jbeta primers. Measured with immunoSEQ multiplex PCR; TCRdb has only the in-frame clones, and not every one. The sample carries roughly 200,000 clones, over 65% recorded once. Source material: PBMCs. All receptors come from a woman aged 60-70 years in good health and CMV-seropositive.

The chain has TRBV6-1 and TRBJ2-7; 7 bases line up with TRBD1. This CDR3 contains 15 residues. Per germline, CDR1 MNHNS and CDR2 SASEGT. Losses at the gene ends were 1 base for V and 4 bases for J; bases not matched to a gene: 7. The CDR3 nucleotides read TGTGCCAGCAGTGAAGTGCACAGGGGTGGGTACGAGCAGTACTTC. It specifies CASSEVHRGGYEQYF.

The V gene is TRBV6-1, the J gene TRBJ2-4; D is ambiguous. The length of the CDR3 is 13 residues. Trimming took off 3 bases at V and 8 bases at J, with 11 bases between the two ends. The germline gives CDR1 MNHNS, CDR2 SASEGT. The CDR3 is CASSDSLADIQYF. The CDR3 DNA reads as TGTGCCAGCAGTGACTCCCTTGCGGACATTCAGTACTTC.

This chain joins TRBV6-5 and TRBJ1-3; D remains unclear. The CDR3 consists of 15 residues. V was pared by 6 bases and J by 0 bases, with 12 bases between. Germline V lookup: CDR1 MNHEY, CDR2 SVGAGI. CDR3 DNA: TGTGCCAGCAGCCTCGGTTTGAGCTCTGGAAACACCATATATTTT. It specifies CASSLGLSSGNTIYF.

The rearrangement links TRBV7-3 to TRBJ2-2; 7 nucleotides agree with TRBD2. CDR1 SGHTA and CDR2 FQGTGA come from the germline V gene. Germline trimming cut 0 bases from V and 1 base from J; bases unmatched to any gene: 8. This CDR3 is built from 18 residues. The DNA for the CDR3 is TGTGCCAGCAGCTTAACTGCCGCCGGGACTATGAACACCGGGGAGCTGTTTTTT. This translates into CASSLTAAGTMNTGELFF.

Only a few counts were recorded for this clone. The rearrangement uses TRBV5-1 and TRBJ1-6, with 10 bases matching TRBD1. The CDR3 runs to 14 residues. Germline CDR1 SGHRS, CDR2 YFSETQ. With V trimmed by 10 bases and J by 10 bases, 11 bases remained unmatched. The CDR3 bases are TGCGCCTCCGCTCCCGGGACAGGGGAATCACCCCTCCACTTT. The encoded protein is CASAPGTGESPLHF.